This T cell receptor beta chain was retrieved from a study of OX40 agonist ivuxolimab in advanced cancers. Details on this clone: What it binds is not known.

Prior autoimmune disease or systemic immunosuppression barred patients. General study results and limits: Both blood CD4+ and CD8+ T cells showed clonal growth by week 6 at 0.1 to 3.0 mg/kg.

TCRdb's copy holds only in-frame clones and misses some; the assay was immunoSEQ multiplex PCR. This table has 50,000 to 55,000 clones, more than 80% appearing once. This specimen was CD4+ or CD8+ T cells sorted from blood, taken in a trial of the OX40 agonist ivuxolimab. The sequence derives from an adult with an advanced solid tumor such as melanoma, head and neck, liver or kidney cancer.

The CDR3 spells CARSTGQNPSAEAFF. The CDR3 bases are TGTGCCAGAAGCACCGGACAGAACCCCTCAGCTGAAGCTTTCTTT. V is TRBV7-5 and J is TRBJ1-1; TRBD1 was called by the table and not checked on the DNA. TRBV7-5 is a pseudogene. CDR3 size: 15 residues.